The 30 T cell receptor beta chains presented below share a single source sample, sequenced in a study of blood T cell repertoires in COVID-19. Clones were sequenced by immunoSEQ multiplex PCR, and TCRdb holds only the in-frame ones, with some missing. The sample holds 350,000 to 500,000 clones, about 88% seen once. The sample consisted of PBMCs or T cells enriched from blood (not recorded which). These receptors were collected from a woman aged 18-29 years who had been exposed to COVID-19.

V usage is TRBV11-2 and J usage is TRBJ2-5; D unresolved. Germline V lookup: CDR1 SGHAT, CDR2 FQNNGV. Between the trimmed V and J ends, which lost 8 bases and 2 bases, there was a span of 6 bases. There are 11 residues in the CDR3. CDR3 protein: CASGHQETQYF. DNA for the CDR3: TGTGCCAGCGGGCATCAAGAGACCCAGTACTTC.

The chain employs TRBV6-2 or TRBV6-3 and TRBJ2-7; no reliable D call. The CDR3 has 12 residues. The germline V gene encodes CDR1 MNHEY and CDR2 SVGEGT. The germline V and J ends were trimmed by 6 bases and 0 bases, with 6 bases remaining between them. In nucleotides, the CDR3 is TGTGCCAGCAGCAGCTTCTCCTACGAGCAGTACTTC. Amino acids: CASSSFSYEQYF.

The chain carries TRBV29-1 and TRBJ2-1; 8 nucleotides match TRBD2. The trim removed 6 bases at V and 3 bases at J, leaving 10 bases unmatched. The length of the CDR3 is 15 residues. Germline lookup yields CDR1 SQVTM and CDR2 ANQGSEA. The CDR3 DNA sequence: TGCAGCGTGGGGAGGGGCGGGGGGCTCTACAATGAGCAGTTCTTC. Translated, it gives CSVGRGGGLYNEQFF.

J is TRBJ2-7 and V is TRBV7-2, with 14 bases identical to TRBD2. This CDR3 contains 17 residues. Germline-derived CDR1 and CDR2 are SGHTA and FQGNSA. J lost 0 bases, V lost 1 base, and 2 bases had no gene match. CDR3 amino acids: CASSLVGTSGSSYEQYF. The DNA for the CDR3 is TGTGCCAGCAGCTTAGTGGGGACTAGCGGGAGCTCCTACGAGCAGTACTTC. Based on the CDR3 plus reference TRBV7-2 and TRBJ2-7, the full variable domain is GAGVSQSPSNKVTEKGKDVELRCDPISGHTALYWYRQSLGQGLEFLIYFQGNSAPDKSGLPSDRFSAERTGGSVSTLTIQRTQQEDSAVYLCASSLVGTSGSSYEQYFGPGTRLTVT.

This clone was observed a few times. The gene calls are TRBV6-5 and TRBJ1-1; D ambiguous. The V gene's germline CDR1 is MNHEY and CDR2 SVGAGI. This CDR3 comprises 13 residues. The V end was cut by 7 bases, the J end by 0 bases, with 9 bases between. CDR3 residues: CASKWQVNTEAFF. The CDR3 DNA reads as TGTGCCAGCAAGTGGCAGGTGAACACTGAAGCTTTCTTT.

This rearrangement joins TRBV6-5 to TRBJ1-5; D might be TRBD1 (6 bases). Looked up from germline, CDR1 is MNHEY and CDR2 is SVGAGI. V was trimmed by 8 bases and J by 4 bases, leaving 9 bases between them. The CDR3 runs to 12 residues. CDR3 residues: CASGTPNQPQHF. The CDR3 bases are TGTGCCAGCGGGACACCTAATCAGCCCCAGCATTTT.

The chain combines TRBV7-9 with TRBJ1-1; D uncertain. V shed 6 bases and J shed 7 bases, with 15 bases lying between them. In germline, CDR1 is SEHNR, CDR2 FQNEAQ (reference sequence). This CDR3 spans 13 amino acids. CDR3 bases: TGTGCCAGCAGAAACGGCGGGTACGATGAAGCTTTCTTT. It encodes CASRNGGYDEAFF. The full variable domain, rest sourced from reference TRBV7-9 and TRBJ1-1, is DTGVSQNPRHKITKRGQNVTFRCDPISEHNRLYWYRQTLGQGPEFLTYFQNEAQLEKSRLLSDRFSAERPKGSFSTLEIQRTEQGDSAMYLCASRNGGYDEAFFGQGTRLTVV.

The genes are TRBV27 and TRBJ1-2, with D unresolved. The CDR3 spans 13 residues. The germline V gene encodes CDR1 MNHEY and CDR2 SMNVEV (reference sequence). Trimming stripped 7 bases from V and 4 bases from J, with 13 bases between. CDR3 DNA sequence: TGTGCCAGCATGGATGGGCAAGGCTATGGCTACACCTTC. Translating it yields CASMDGQGYGYTF.

The chain has TRBV18 and TRBJ1-5; D is perhaps TRBD1 (6 bases). V was trimmed by 3 bases and J by 5 bases, leaving 14 bases between them. The CDR3 loop spans 15 amino acids. Germline CDR1 is KGHSH and CDR2 is LQKENI. The CDR3 is CASSPRGGDYQPQHF. The CDR3 DNA reads TGTGCCAGCTCACCGAGGGGGGGCGATTATCAGCCCCAGCATTTT.

The V gene is TRBV5-3, the J gene TRBJ2-2, with a weak D call TRBD1 (6 bases). TRBV5-3 is reported as an ORF; its role is uncertain. V was cut by 4 bases and J by 6 bases, with 28 bases left in between. This CDR3 has 19 amino acids. CDR3 loop: CARSHSVHRDPLPSGELFF. The CDR3 DNA is TGTGCCAGAAGCCATTCCGTGCACAGGGACCCCCTCCCGTCCGGGGAGCTGTTTTTT.

V is TRBV2 and J is TRBJ1-4; 9 bases line up with TRBD1. From germline, CDR1 is SNHLY and CDR2 FYNNEI. This CDR3 is built from 15 residues. J lost 4 bases, V lost 5 bases, and 5 bases had no gene match. Here the CDR3 reads CASSRTGQGNEKLFF. As DNA, the CDR3 is TGTGCCAGCAGTCGGACGGGACAGGGTAATGAAAAACTGTTTTTT. The full variable domain, its missing parts supplied by reference TRBV2 and TRBJ1-4, is EPEVTQTPSHQVTQMGQEVILRCVPISNHLYFYWYRQILGQKVEFLVSFYNNEISEKSEIFDDQFSVERPDGSNFTLKIRSTKLEDSAMYFCASSRTGQGNEKLFFGSGTQLSVL.

There are a few counts of this clone. This chain links TRBV28 with TRBJ2-3; TRBD2 is a possible D gene (6 bases). V was pared by 4 bases and J by 3 bases, with 14 bases between. The CDR3 length is 15 residues. In germline, CDR1 is MDHEN, CDR2 SYDVKM. The CDR3 region is CASSSLGGRTDTQYF. The CDR3 DNA follows: TGTGCCAGCAGTTCCCTTGGAGGGAGGACAGATACGCAGTATTTT.

The rearrangement links TRBV28 to TRBJ2-2; TRBD2 aligns across 8 bases. Germline V gene lookup returns CDR1 MDHEN and CDR2 SYDVKM. J gave up 4 bases and V 7 bases, and 8 bases lay outside the gene matches. The CDR3 consists of 15 residues. The CDR3 protein is CASTTAGTSTGELFF. The CDR3 DNA is TGTGCCAGCACCACCGCCGGGACTAGCACCGGGGAGCTGTTTTTT.

The gene calls are TRBV3-1 (or the pseudogene TRBV3-2) and TRBJ2-2; TRBD1 aligns across 7 bases. This CDR3 spans 16 amino acids. The trim removed 0 bases at V and 2 bases at J, leaving 3 bases unmatched. Germline V gives CDR1 LGHDT, CDR2 YNNKEL (reference sequence). This CDR3 reads CASSQDQGDNTGELFF. In nucleotides, the CDR3 is TGTGCCAGCAGCCAAGATCAGGGGGACAACACCGGGGAGCTGTTTTTT.

The rearrangement links TRBV5-1 to TRBJ1-3, with D maybe TRBD1 (6 bases). There are 14 residues in the CDR3. The germline V and J ends were trimmed by 4 bases and 0 bases, with 8 bases remaining between them. Germline values: CDR1 SGHRS, CDR2 YFSETQ. The CDR3 loop reads CASSLQGSGNTIYF. For the CDR3, the DNA is TGCGCCAGCAGCCTACAGGGCTCTGGAAACACCATATATTTT.

V is TRBV6-5 and J is TRBJ1-2; D is uncertain. V lost 6 bases, J lost 2 bases, and 10 bases lay in between. The CDR3 consists of 13 residues. Germline V lookup: CDR1 MNHEY, CDR2 SVGAGI. The DNA of the CDR3 is TGTGCCAGCAGCTTCCAGAACAACTATGGCTACACCTTC. Translation gives CASSFQNNYGYTF.

This chain connects TRBV11-2 to TRBJ2-3; weak D call: TRBD1 (6 bases). The germline CDR1 and CDR2 sequences are SGHAT and FQNNGV. This CDR3 has 15 amino acids. The V and J ends lost 5 bases and 4 bases respectively, with 16 bases between them. The CDR3 DNA reads TGTGCCAGCAGCGATGGGACATCCGATGCAGATACGCAGTATTTT. Amino acid sequence: CASSDGTSDADTQYF.

The rearrangement uses TRBV6-9 and TRBJ1-2; 11 bases align to TRBD1. The CDR3 runs to 15 residues. In germline, CDR1 is MNHGY, CDR2 SVAAGI. J gave up 4 bases and V 3 bases, and 4 bases lay outside the gene matches. The CDR3 DNA sequence: TGTGCCAGCAGTTACCCGGGACAGGGGGTCTATGGCTACACCTTC. Its protein is CASSYPGQGVYGYTF.

This sequence joins TRBV7-2 and TRBJ2-3; D ambiguous. Germline CDR1 is SGHTA and CDR2 is FQGNSA. The CDR3 runs to 16 residues. Trimming stripped 1 base from V and 2 bases from J, with 13 bases between. The CDR3 reads CASSLDLSPSTDTQYF. In DNA, the CDR3 is TGTGCCAGCAGCTTAGATCTTAGCCCTTCCACAGATACGCAGTATTTT.

The rearrangement joins TRBV27 to TRBJ1-1; TRBD1 matches at 10 bases. CDR3 length: 18 amino acids. Trimming took 4 bases from V and 3 from J; bases not matched to a gene: 14. Germline CDR1 is MNHEY and CDR2 is SMNVEV (reference sequence). In nucleotides, the CDR3 is TGTGCCAGCAGTTCCAGAGGTCGGAGGACAGGGGGATACACTGAAGCTTTCTTT. It is translated as CASSSRGRRTGGYTEAFF.

The rearrangement joins TRBV6-5 to TRBJ1-2, with a weak D call TRBD1 (6 bases). Deletions cut 6 bases from V and 3 bases from J, with 17 bases between. The CDR3 has 15 amino acids. CDR1 is MNHEY and CDR2 is SVGAGI in the germline V gene. CDR3 coding DNA: TGTGCCAGCAGCAGGCGGGGGCCGGACGACTATGGCTACACCTTC. Amino acid sequence: CASSRRGPDDYGYTF.

The genes are TRBV19 and TRBJ1-5; the D gene is possibly TRBD1 (5 bases). This CDR3 is built from 15 residues. Germline assignment: CDR1 LNHDA and CDR2 SQIVND (reference sequence). V was pared by 5 bases and J by 1 base, with 12 bases between. As DNA, the CDR3 is TGTGCCAGTAGTGACCAGGGAAGCAGCAATCAGCCCCAGCATTTT. Amino acids: CASSDQGSSNQPQHF. Full variable domain (remainder filled in from reference TRBV19 and TRBJ1-5): DGGITQSPKYLFRKEGQNVTLSCEQNLNHDAMYWYRQDPGQGLRLIYYSQIVNDFQKGDIAEGYSVSREKKESFPLTVTSAQKNPTAFYLCASSDQGSSNQPQHFGDGTRLSIL.

The gene calls are TRBV4-1 and TRBJ2-3, with 10 nucleotides matching TRBD2. Per germline, CDR1 MGHRA and CDR2 YSYEKL. The CDR3 is 20 amino acids. V trimming: 0 bases; J trimming: 1 base; junction bases outside the gene matches: 13. Here the CDR3 reads CASSQDRVEVAGGGTDTQYF. CDR3 DNA sequence: TGCGCCAGCAGCCAAGATAGGGTTGAGGTAGCGGGGGGTGGCACAGATACGCAGTATTTT.

The CDR3 is CATSDFTSGRAFEQFF. DNA of the CDR3: TGTGCCACCAGTGATTTCACGAGCGGGAGGGCCTTTGAGCAGTTCTTC. This rearrangement joins TRBV24-1 to TRBJ2-1; the match to TRBD2 covers 10 bases. Trimming took 1 base from V and 9 from J; bases not matched to a gene: 8. Germline V gene lookup returns CDR1 KGHDR and CDR2 SFDVKD. The CDR3 covers 16 residues.

This chain joins TRBV4-1 and TRBJ1-3; a possible D gene is TRBD1 (5 bases). CDR3 length: 16 amino acids. Germline V CDR1 and CDR2: MGHRA, YSYEKL. Trimming shortened V by 2 bases and J by 0 bases, and 11 bases separated the two germline ends. As DNA, the CDR3 is TGCGCCAGCAGCCAATCCGGGGGTATCTCTGGAAACACCATATATTTT. Translated: CASSQSGGISGNTIYF.

The CDR3 loop is CASSLVGGVRDEQYF. CDR3 bases: TGTGCCAGCAGTTTAGTGGGCGGGGTCCGGGACGAGCAGTACTTC. The chain recombines TRBV28 with TRBJ2-7; perhaps TRBD2 as D (6 bases). The CDR3 length is 15 residues. V was pared by 2 bases and J by 5 bases, with 16 bases between. Germline CDR1 and CDR2: MDHEN and SYDVKM.

The chain employs TRBV11-2 and TRBJ2-7; 11 bases line up with TRBD1. V lost 1 base and J lost 6; bases outside the gene matches: 11. Germline V gene sequence: CDR1 SGHAT, CDR2 FQNNGV. The CDR3 runs to 17 residues. The CDR3 DNA follows: TGTGCCAGCAGCTTAGGGACAGGGGGCGGGAGGCTCGGCGAGCAGTACTTC. It yields the protein CASSLGTGGGRLGEQYF.

The V gene is TRBV7-2, the J gene TRBJ2-7; a possible D gene is TRBD1 (6 bases). Germline CDR1 and CDR2: SGHTA and FQGNSA. V was pared by 0 bases and J by 2 bases, with 11 bases between. The CDR3 extends over 15 amino acids. In nucleotides, the CDR3 is TGTGCCAGCAGCTTAGCAAAGGGACACGCCTACGAGCAGTACTTC. This gives the protein CASSLAKGHAYEQYF.

Only a few counts were recorded for this clone. This sequence joins TRBV4-1 and TRBJ1-1, with D possibly being TRBD1 (6 bases). From germline, CDR1 is MGHRA and CDR2 YSYEKL. There are 15 residues in the CDR3. The V end was cut by 0 bases, the J end by 4 bases, with 12 bases between. CDR3 nucleotides: TGCGCCAGCAGCCAAGAGGCAGGGGCGGGCACTGAAGCTTTCTTT. The encoded protein is CASSQEAGAGTEAFF.

This clone was found a few times. The chain employs TRBV6-5 and TRBJ2-1, with D tentatively TRBD1 (5 bases). The V and J ends lost 5 bases and 9 bases respectively, with 17 bases between them. The germline CDR1 and CDR2 sequences are MNHEY and SVGAGI. This CDR3 spans 14 amino acids. CDR3 protein: CASSPTPRGGEQFF. The CDR3 DNA is TGTGCCAGCAGTCCTACCCCTAGGGGTGGTGAGCAGTTCTTC.